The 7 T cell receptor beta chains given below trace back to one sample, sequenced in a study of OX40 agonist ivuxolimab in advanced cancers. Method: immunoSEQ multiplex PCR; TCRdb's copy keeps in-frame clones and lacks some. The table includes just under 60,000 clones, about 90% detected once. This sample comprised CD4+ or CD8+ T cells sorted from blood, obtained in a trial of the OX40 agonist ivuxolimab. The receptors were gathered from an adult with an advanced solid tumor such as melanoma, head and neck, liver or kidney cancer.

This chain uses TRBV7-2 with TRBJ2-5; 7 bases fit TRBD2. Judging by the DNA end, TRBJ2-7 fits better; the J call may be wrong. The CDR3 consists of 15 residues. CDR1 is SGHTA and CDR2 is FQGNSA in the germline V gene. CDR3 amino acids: CASSLVGGSNYEQYF. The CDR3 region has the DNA TGTGCCAGCAGCTTAGTTGGCGGGAGCAACTACGAGCAGTACTTC.

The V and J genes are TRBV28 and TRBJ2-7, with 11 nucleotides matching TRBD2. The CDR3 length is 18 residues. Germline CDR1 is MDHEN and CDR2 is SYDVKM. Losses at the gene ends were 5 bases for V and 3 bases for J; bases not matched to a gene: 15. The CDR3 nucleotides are TGTGCCAGCAGTGGTCCTAGCGGGAGGACTTTGGGCGACTACGAGCAGTACTTC. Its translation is CASSGPSGRTLGDYEQYF.

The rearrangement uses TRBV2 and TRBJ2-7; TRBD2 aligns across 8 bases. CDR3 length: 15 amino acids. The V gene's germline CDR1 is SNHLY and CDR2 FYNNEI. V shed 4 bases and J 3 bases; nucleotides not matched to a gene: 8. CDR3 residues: CASSGPGLGLYEQYF. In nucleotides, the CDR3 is TGTGCCAGCAGTGGCCCGGGACTAGGCCTCTACGAGCAGTACTTC.

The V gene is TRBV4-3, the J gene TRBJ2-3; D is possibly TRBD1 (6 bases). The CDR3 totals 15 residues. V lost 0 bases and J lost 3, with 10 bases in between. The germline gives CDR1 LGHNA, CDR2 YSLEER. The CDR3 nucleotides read TGCGCCAGCAGCCAAGATCGTGGACAGACAGATACGCAGTATTTT. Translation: CASSQDRGQTDTQYF.

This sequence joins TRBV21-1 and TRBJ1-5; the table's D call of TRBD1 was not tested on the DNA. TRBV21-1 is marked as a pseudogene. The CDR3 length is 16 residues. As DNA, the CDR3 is TGTGCCAGCAGCGGCCGGGACAGGGAAGACAATCAGCCCCAGCATTTT. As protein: CASSGRDREDNQPQHF.

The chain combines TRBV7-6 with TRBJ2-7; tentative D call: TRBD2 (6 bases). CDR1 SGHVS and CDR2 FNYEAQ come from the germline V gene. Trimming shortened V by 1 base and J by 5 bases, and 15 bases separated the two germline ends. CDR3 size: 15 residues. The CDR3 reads CASSLGRGRNHEQYF. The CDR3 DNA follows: TGTGCCAGCAGCTTAGGTCGGGGGAGGAACCACGAGCAGTACTTC.

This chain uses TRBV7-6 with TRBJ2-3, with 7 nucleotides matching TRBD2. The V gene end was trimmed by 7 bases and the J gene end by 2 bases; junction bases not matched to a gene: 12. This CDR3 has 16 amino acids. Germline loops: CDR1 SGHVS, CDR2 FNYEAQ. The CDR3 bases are TGTGCCAGCAAACTTACTAGCGAGTTTACCACAGATACGCAGTATTTT. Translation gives CASKLTSEFTTDTQYF.